The 4 T cell receptor beta chains below all came from one sample that was sequenced in a study of cytomegalovirus exposure and HLA in healthy donors. The table came from immunoSEQ multiplex PCR; TCRdb's copy has only in-frame clones and leaves some out. The sample consists of more than 110,000 clones, around 90% of them appearing once. The sample comprised PBMCs. These receptors came from a woman between 18 and 30 years old in good health and CMV-seropositive.

CDR3 nucleotide sequence: TGCGCCAGCAGCTTATCGGGACTAGACAATGAGCAGTTCTTC. It yields the protein CASSLSGLDNEQFF. The chain combines TRBV5-1 with TRBJ2-1, with 8 bases aligning to TRBD2. Germline CDR1 is SGHRS and CDR2 is YFSETQ. Trimming at V came to 2 bases and at J to 5 bases, leaving 3 bases not matched to a gene. The CDR3 covers 14 residues.

This clone appeared a few times. The chain has TRBV5-1 and TRBJ2-7; no definite D call. The V end was cut by 4 bases, the J end by 13 bases, with 21 bases between. This CDR3 has 13 amino acids. CDR1 is SGHRS, CDR2 YFSETQ, per germline. DNA of the CDR3: TGCGCCAGCAGCGACCTCGGCGGTCGGTTTGAATACTTC. Translation: CASSDLGGRFEYF.

The CDR3: CASSLMGTSGSTEAFF. DNA for the CDR3: TGTGCCAGCAGCTTAATGGGCACTTCGGGGTCCACTGAAGCTTTCTTT. The genes are TRBV7-3 and TRBJ1-1; D gene uncertain. The CDR3 extends over 16 amino acids. V lost 1 base and J 4 bases, leaving 16 bases between the germline ends. Germline CDR1 is SGHTA and CDR2 is FQGTGA. Based on the CDR3 plus reference TRBV7-3 and TRBJ1-1, the full variable domain is GAGVSQTPSNKVTEKGKYVELRCDPISGHTALYWYRQSLGQGPEFLIYFQGTGAADDSGLPNDRFFAVRPEGSVSTLKIQRTERGDSAVYLCASSLMGTSGSTEAFFGQGTRLTVV.

V usage is TRBV28 and J usage is TRBJ2-3, with D possibly being TRBD1 (6 bases). V was trimmed by 3 bases and J by 0 bases, leaving 13 bases between them. The CDR3 extends over 16 amino acids. Germline CDR1 and CDR2: MDHEN and SYDVKM. The CDR3 sequence: CASSFGQLLSTDTQYF. For the CDR3, the DNA is TGTGCCAGCAGTTTTGGACAGTTACTTAGCACAGATACGCAGTATTTT.